This TCR beta chain was retrieved from a study of blood T cell repertoires in COVID-19. In the study overall: Acute and convalescent COVID-19 specimens originated in the United States, Italy and Spain. PBMCs, B-cell-depleted T cells, or T cells were the source of the cDNA or gDNA that made up the material.

Germline CDR1 MNHEY, CDR2 SVGAGI. Trimming cost V 5 bases and J 1 base, with 9 bases left between them. The CDR3 length is 13 residues. The table came from immunoSEQ multiplex PCR; TCRdb's copy has only in-frame clones and leaves some out. The data show 300,000 to 450,000 clones, roughly nine tenths seen once. The V call is TRBV6-5, the J call TRBJ2-7, with D possibly TRBD1 on 5 matching bases. This receptor was obtained from a man younger than 35 who had recovered from COVID-19. The sequenced sample was PBMCs or T cells enriched from blood (not recorded which). The CDR3 nucleotides read TGTGCCAGCAGTCCTGACAGATCCTACGAGCAGTACTTC. It translates to CASSPDRSYEQYF.